One sample yielded the 21 T cell receptor beta chains listed below, sequenced in a study of blood T cell repertoires in COVID-19. TCRdb's copy holds only in-frame clones and misses some; the assay was immunoSEQ multiplex PCR. The table lists about 81,000 clones, 88% of them singletons. The sequenced sample was peripheral blood. These receptors all come from an elderly woman with acute or convalescent COVID-19.

This sequence joins TRBV10-3 and TRBJ2-3; 9 positions match TRBD1. CDR1 and CDR2 (germline): ENHRY, SYGVKD. The CDR3 is 16 amino acids. V was pared by 7 bases and J by 5 bases, with 13 bases of the junction left unmatched. The CDR3 sequence: CAITPTQGASRDTQYF. CDR3 in DNA: TGTGCCATCACCCCGACACAGGGGGCATCGAGAGATACGCAGTATTTT.

The V gene is TRBV4-3, the J gene TRBJ2-1; 8 bases are shared with TRBD2. With 0 bases clipped from V and 1 base from J, the junction kept 5 bases outside the gene matches. Germline V gene lookup returns CDR1 LGHNA and CDR2 YSLEER. The CDR3 totals 17 residues. The DNA of the CDR3 is TGCGCCAGCAGCCAAGAAGGCGGGGGGTTATCCTACAATGAGCAGTTCTTC. It yields the protein CASSQEGGGLSYNEQFF.

This chain links TRBV30 with TRBJ2-5, with 8 bases fitting TRBD1. This CDR3 has 14 residues. The germline gives CDR1 GTSNPN, CDR2 SVGIG (reference sequence). Losses at the gene ends were 8 bases for V and 2 bases for J; bases not matched to a gene: 10. The CDR3 DNA reads as TGTGCCCTTCAAGACAGGGGCCGACAAGAGACCCAGTACTTC. It is translated as CALQDRGRQETQYF.

The chain joins TRBV28 to TRBJ2-3; 10 bases match TRBD1. Germline V gene sequence: CDR1 MDHEN, CDR2 SYDVKM. The junction had 1 base not matched to a gene; V was cut back by 3 bases and J by 4 bases. The CDR3 loop spans 14 amino acids. In DNA, the CDR3 is TGTGCCAGCAGTTTCGGACAGGGGGCAGATACGCAGTATTTT. Amino acids: CASSFGQGADTQYF.

The V gene is TRBV15, the J gene TRBJ2-1; TRBD2 is a possible D gene (6 bases). The V gene's germline CDR1 is LNHNV and CDR2 YYDKDF (reference sequence). The CDR3 is 18 amino acids. V lost 3 bases and J 1 base, leaving 19 bases between the germline ends. The CDR3 DNA reads TGTGCCACCAGCAGCCCCGATAGGGGACTGGGATCCTACAATGAGCAGTTCTTC. Its protein is CATSSPDRGLGSYNEQFF. The variable domain in full, with the rest retrieved from reference TRBV15 and TRBJ2-1, is DAMVIQNPRYQVTQFGKPVTLSCSQTLNHNVMYWYQQKSSQAPKLLFHYYDKDFNNEADTPDNFQSRRPNTSFCFLDIRSPGLGDTAMYLCATSSPDRGLGSYNEQFFGPGTRLTVL.

The gene calls are TRBV7-9 and TRBJ1-5; D may be TRBD1 (6 bases). From germline, CDR1 is SEHNR and CDR2 FQNEAQ (reference sequence). The V gene lost 5 bases and the J gene lost 7 bases, with 12 bases spanning the gap. This CDR3 comprises 13 residues. The CDR3 sequence: CASSALGAQPQHF. The CDR3 bases are TGTGCCAGCAGCGCCTTGGGGGCACAGCCCCAGCATTTT.

This chain uses TRBV5-1 with TRBJ2-1; 7 bases align to TRBD2. The J segment lost 3 bases and the V segment lost 4 bases, leaving 4 bases of the junction unmatched. The CDR3 runs to 14 residues. Germline V gene data show CDR1 as SGHRS and CDR2 as YFSETQ. In DNA form, the CDR3 reads TGCGCCAGCAGCAACAGCGGGGTCTACAATGAGCAGTTCTTC. Amino acid sequence: CASSNSGVYNEQFF.

This clone is a singleton in its sample. The chain joins TRBV6-6 to TRBJ2-1; D might be TRBD1 (5 bases). The CDR3 is 15 residues long. Germline values: CDR1 MNHNY, CDR2 SVGAGI (reference sequence). Trimming removed 0 bases from V and 5 bases from J, with 11 bases in between. For the CDR3, the DNA is TGTGCCAGCAGTTACTCCATCGACAGAAACAATGAGCAGTTCTTC. Amino acids: CASSYSIDRNNEQFF.

V is TRBV4-2 and J is TRBJ2-5; no clear D. The V and J ends lost 0 bases and 6 bases respectively, with 8 bases between them. Germline CDR1 reads LGHNA; CDR2 reads YNFKEQ. This CDR3 has 13 amino acids. DNA of the CDR3: TGTGCCAGCAGCCAAGACACCCTACAGACCCAGTACTTC. Its protein is CASSQDTLQTQYF.

The CDR3 DNA reads as TGTGCCAGCAGCCCTAACGTTGATCAGCCCCAGCATTTT. This encodes CASSPNVDQPQHF. The chain uses TRBV3-1 (or the pseudogene TRBV3-2) and TRBJ1-5; no clear D. Trimming removed 4 bases from V and 5 bases from J, with 9 bases in between. Germline V lookup: CDR1 LGHDT, CDR2 YNNKEL (reference sequence). The CDR3 is 13 residues long.

The genes are TRBV2 and TRBJ1-1, with TRBD1 identical over 7 bases. Germline V gives CDR1 SNHLY, CDR2 FYNNEI. Trimming cost V 6 bases and J 6 bases; bases outside gene matches: 10. CDR3 size: 14 residues. The CDR3 sequence: CASSAKGAVAEAFF. The CDR3 DNA reads TGTGCCAGCAGCGCCAAGGGGGCGGTAGCTGAAGCTTTCTTT.

This clone was picked up a small number of times. The chain couples TRBV2 to TRBJ1-5; perhaps TRBD1 as D (6 bases). Germline V gene sequence: CDR1 SNHLY, CDR2 FYNNEI. This CDR3 is built from 13 residues. V was trimmed by 6 bases and J by 3 bases, leaving 9 bases between them. The CDR3: CASSRDINQPQHF. The CDR3 DNA sequence: TGTGCCAGCAGCCGGGACATCAATCAGCCCCAGCATTTT. Full variable domain (rest looked up from reference TRBV2 and TRBJ1-5): EPEVTQTPSHQVTQMGQEVILRCVPISNHLYFYWYRQILGQKVEFLVSFYNNEISEKSEIFDDQFSVERPDGSNFTLKIRSTKLEDSAMYFCASSRDINQPQHFGDGTRLSIL.

The chain recombines TRBV6-2 or TRBV6-3 with TRBJ2-1; possible D gene TRBD2, 5 bases. Per the germline V gene, CDR1 is MNHEY and CDR2 is SVGEGT. This CDR3 contains 16 residues. Trimming removed 2 bases from V and 6 bases from J, with 17 bases in between. The CDR3 sequence: CASSYPLTGRTNEQFF. The CDR3, as DNA: TGTGCCAGCAGTTACCCACTCACTGGGAGAACCAATGAGCAGTTCTTC.

CDR3 nucleotide sequence: TGTGCCAGCTGCGATCCGGGACAGGGATACTATGGCTACACCTTC. As protein: CASCDPGQGYYGYTF. The V call is TRBV6-5, the J call TRBJ1-2; 9 nucleotides line up with TRBD1. The CDR3 spans 15 residues. CDR1 is MNHEY, CDR2 SVGAGI, per germline. With 8 bases clipped from V and 3 bases from J, the junction kept 10 bases outside the gene matches.

The rearrangement uses TRBV10-3 and TRBJ1-2; D is undetermined. Germline lookup yields CDR1 ENHRY and CDR2 SYGVKD. The CDR3 length is 13 residues. The V end was cut by 0 bases, the J end by 7 bases, with 9 bases between. CDR3: CAISESHAAGYTF. The CDR3 DNA reads as TGTGCCATCAGTGAGTCTCACGCGGCTGGCTACACCTTC.

The chain employs TRBV5-1 and TRBJ2-3; D not certain. Germline V gene sequence: CDR1 SGHRS, CDR2 YFSETQ. CDR3 length: 12 amino acids. The V and J ends lost 0 bases and 9 bases respectively, with 8 bases between them. CDR3 sequence: CASSLARGTQYF. The CDR3 region has the DNA TGCGCCAGCAGCTTGGCCAGAGGAACGCAGTATTTT.

The genes are TRBV7-8 and TRBJ1-2; D may be TRBD1 (6 bases). The V end was cut by 5 bases, the J end by 6 bases, with 13 bases between. The CDR3 totals 13 residues. Germline assignment: CDR1 SGHVS and CDR2 FQNEAQ. Written as DNA, the CDR3 is TGTGCCAGCAGCATGAAACAGGGTAATGGCTACACCTTC. Translated, it gives CASSMKQGNGYTF. Drawing the rest from reference TRBV7-8 and TRBJ1-2, the complete variable domain is GAGVSQSPRYKVAKRGQDVALRCDPISGHVSLFWYQQALGQGPEFLTYFQNEAQLDKSGLPSDRFFAERPEGSVSTLKIQRTQQEDSAVYLCASSMKQGNGYTFGSGTRLTVV.

The chain links TRBV30 to TRBJ2-1, with TRBD2 matching over 11 bases. V gave up 2 bases and J gave up 5 bases; unmatched junction bases: 8. The CDR3 spans 16 residues. Germline-derived CDR1 and CDR2 are GTSNPN and SVGIG (reference sequence). The CDR3, as DNA: TGTGCCTGGAGTCCAGTTAGCGGGAGGGTAAACAATGAGCAGTTCTTC. Protein: CAWSPVSGRVNNEQFF.

This clone was seen a single time. CDR3 in DNA: TGTGCCAGCAGCCCTTTGGGGGGTCGGTACCGGGGGAATTCACCCCTCCACTTT. Translating it yields CASSPLGGRYRGNSPLHF. The gene calls are TRBV5-6 and TRBJ1-6, with D maybe TRBD1 (5 bases). Germline lookup yields CDR1 SGHDT and CDR2 YYEEEE. V lost 4 bases and J lost 7, with 24 bases in between. CDR3 length: 18 residues.

CDR3 nucleotide sequence: TGTGCCAGCAGCTCGTGGACAGGCTACACCTTC. It translates to CASSSWTGYTF. This rearrangement joins TRBV5-6 to TRBJ1-2; the D gene is possibly TRBD1 (5 bases). CDR3 length: 11 amino acids. Deletions cut 3 bases from V and 8 bases from J, with 8 bases between. Per germline, CDR1 SGHDT and CDR2 YYEEEE.

The J gene is TRBJ2-5, the V gene TRBV5-6; D remains unclear. V was clipped by 0 bases and J by 5 bases, with 8 bases between them. The CDR3 sequence is 13 residues long. Germline values: CDR1 SGHDT, CDR2 YYEEEE. DNA of the CDR3: TGTGCCAGCAGCTTGGACTCGCGTGAGACCCAGTACTTC. It codes for CASSLDSRETQYF.